This is a list of T cell receptor beta chains from one sample in a study of early T cells in non-severe SARS-CoV-2 infection. One entry per CDR3 protein results from TCRdb running MiXCR on the 5' RACE reads. In the table there are under 75,000 distinct CDR3 sequences, approximately 11% of which are singletons. The sample taken for sequencing was whole blood. These receptors were taken from an adult who was a healthcare worker with PCR-confirmed SARS-CoV-2 infection or an uninfected control (not recorded which). Both conserved end residues are part of each CDR3. Fields, in order: D gene, V gene, J gene, CDR3 protein. A D gene is named only where the DNA matches it firmly.

d_call: -
v_call: TRBV3-1
j_call: TRBJ2-7
cdr3_aa: CASSQERGRAYEQYF

d_call: -
v_call: TRBV5-6
j_call: TRBJ2-7
cdr3_aa: CASQISGGEQYF

d_call: TRBD2
v_call: TRBV5-4
j_call: TRBJ2-7
cdr3_aa: CASSPRLAGEEQYF

d_call: -
v_call: TRBV12-3/TRBV12-4
j_call: TRBJ2-1
cdr3_aa: CASSLGTGVSNEQFF

d_call: -
v_call: TRBV5-5
j_call: TRBJ2-5
cdr3_aa: CASTFQGFGETQYF

d_call: -
v_call: TRBV12-3/TRBV12-4
j_call: TRBJ1-5
cdr3_aa: CASSLEGLSGQPQHF

d_call: -
v_call: TRBV29-1
j_call: TRBJ1-1
cdr3_aa: CSVVPNTGKAEAFF

d_call: TRBD1
v_call: TRBV7-2
j_call: TRBJ1-1
cdr3_aa: CASSLGGQGAVRAFF

d_call: -
v_call: TRBV3-1
j_call: TRBJ1-5
cdr3_aa: CASSRGQFGNSNQPQHF

d_call: -
v_call: TRBV30
j_call: TRBJ1-1
cdr3_aa: CAWSVSTEAFF

d_call: TRBD2
v_call: TRBV7-6
j_call: TRBJ2-1
cdr3_aa: CASSLGLAPEQFF

d_call: -
v_call: TRBV10-2
j_call: TRBJ2-1
cdr3_aa: CASSVLPDNEQFF

d_call: -
v_call: TRBV5-1
j_call: TRBJ2-1
cdr3_aa: CASSQSNEQFF

d_call: -
v_call: TRBV6-1
j_call: TRBJ1-1
cdr3_aa: CATLRFAEAFF

d_call: -
v_call: TRBV4-3
j_call: TRBJ2-7
cdr3_aa: CASSPRGYSDEQYF

d_call: TRBD2
v_call: TRBV20-1
j_call: TRBJ2-5
cdr3_aa: CSANSGGWEETQYF

d_call: -
v_call: TRBV7-9
j_call: TRBJ2-5
cdr3_aa: CASSLVSLAKETQYF

d_call: -
v_call: TRBV28
j_call: TRBJ1-1
cdr3_aa: CASSLGTQTEAFF

d_call: TRBD2
v_call: TRBV11-2
j_call: TRBJ2-5
cdr3_aa: CASSSQTSGGYYQETQYF

d_call: -
v_call: TRBV29-1
j_call: TRBJ1-2
cdr3_aa: CSYQRAEGGYTF